Below, 24 T cell receptor beta chains from the same sample are listed, as sequenced in a study of cytomegalovirus exposure and HLA in healthy donors. PCR amplification relied on 60 Vbeta primers (plus 13 Jbeta primers). The method was immunoSEQ multiplex PCR; TCRdb's version includes in-frame clones alone and lacks a portion of them. In the table there are about 140,000 clones, roughly three quarters of which are singletons. The sequencing sample was made of PBMCs. These TCRs come from a woman under 40 in good health and CMV-seronegative.

This clone is a singleton in its sample. This chain connects TRBV2 to TRBJ2-5; D perhaps matches TRBD2 (6 bases). V gave up 7 bases and J gave up 0 bases, with 12 bases separating them. CDR1 and CDR2 from the germline V gene are SNHLY and FYNNEI. This CDR3 has 14 amino acids. This CDR3 reads CASMRDSYQETQYF. The CDR3 DNA reads TGTGCCAGCATGCGGGATAGTTACCAAGAGACCCAGTACTTC.

The CDR3 DNA reads as TGTGCCAGCAGCTTAGCTGGCGGGAGGCTCGGCGAGCAGTTCTTC. This translates into CASSLAGGRLGEQFF. The chain has TRBV7-2 and TRBJ2-1, with 8 bases fitting TRBD2. The CDR3 runs 15 residues. The V and J ends lost 0 bases and 10 bases, in that order; junction bases with no gene match: 8. Germline values: CDR1 SGHTA, CDR2 FQGNSA. The full variable domain, in which reference TRBV7-2 and TRBJ2-1 provide the parts outside the CDR3, is GAGVSQSPSNKVTEKGKDVELRCDPISGHTALYWYRQSLGQGLEFLIYFQGNSAPDKSGLPSDRFSAERTGGSVSTLTIQRTQQEDSAVYLCASSLAGGRLGEQFFGPGTRLTVL.

The chain has TRBV4-1 and TRBJ2-4, with 9 bases that match TRBD2. The length of the CDR3 is 17 residues. The V and J ends lost 3 bases and 0 bases, in that order; junction bases with no gene match: 6. Per germline, CDR1 MGHRA and CDR2 YSYEKL. The CDR3 spells CASSQPTSGLAKNIQYF. CDR3 nucleotides: TGCGCCAGCAGCCAGCCAACTAGCGGGCTAGCCAAAAACATTCAGTACTTC.

The chain recombines TRBV9 with TRBJ2-7; D is perhaps TRBD2 (6 bases). Looked up from germline, CDR1 is SGDLS and CDR2 is YYNGEE. CDR3 length: 15 residues. V shed 0 bases and J shed 5 bases, with 15 bases lying between them. The CDR3 DNA is TGTGCCAGCAGCGTAGTTCCGGGAGAATTCAACGAGCAGTACTTC. This encodes CASSVVPGEFNEQYF.

The chain employs TRBV9 and TRBJ2-1; D possibly corresponds to TRBD1 (5 bases). Trimming left V 2 bases short and J 6 bases short, with 12 bases between. Germline CDR1 and CDR2: SGDLS and YYNGEE. There are 14 residues in the CDR3. The CDR3 protein is CASSVTDDSNEQFF. The CDR3 nucleotides read TGTGCCAGCAGCGTGACAGATGATTCCAATGAGCAGTTCTTC.

This chain uses TRBV19 with TRBJ1-2; D is possibly TRBD1 (5 bases). CDR1 LNHDA and CDR2 SQIVND come from the germline V gene (reference sequence). The CDR3 sequence is 14 residues long. Deletions cut 7 bases from V and 2 bases from J, with 14 bases between. Here the CDR3 DNA reads TGTGCCAGTACGTCCAGGGCGACAAACTATGGCTACACCTTC. This sequence encodes CASTSRATNYGYTF.

The gene calls are TRBV6-1 and TRBJ2-3; the D gene is possibly TRBD1 (6 bases). The length of the CDR3 is 14 residues. Germline V gene lookup returns CDR1 MNHNS and CDR2 SASEGT. V was pared by 7 bases and J by 0 bases, with 11 bases between. The CDR3 reads CASTPGASTDTQYF. In DNA, the CDR3 is TGTGCCAGCACCCCAGGGGCAAGCACAGATACGCAGTATTTT.

In this sample, this clone turned up a few times. This chain joins TRBV2 and TRBJ2-7; TRBD2 is a possible D gene (5 bases). The length of the CDR3 is 14 residues. Deletions cut 4 bases from V and 7 bases from J, with 17 bases between. From germline, CDR1 is SNHLY and CDR2 FYNNEI. DNA for the CDR3: TGTGCCAGCAGTGGTAGCGTGGTTCCTACGGAGCAGTACTTC. Encoded protein: CASSGSVVPTEQYF.

This sequence joins TRBV14 and TRBJ2-3, with D unclear. The CDR3 runs 14 residues. Trimming took 0 bases from V and 6 from J, leaving 10 bases between them. Germline CDR1 reads SGHDN; CDR2 reads FVKESK. This chain's CDR3 is CASSQDLPRDTQYF. In DNA, the CDR3 is TGTGCCAGCAGCCAAGATCTCCCTAGGGATACGCAGTATTTT.

V usage is TRBV4-1 and J usage is TRBJ2-6; 7 bases agree with TRBD1. The V gene end was trimmed by 2 bases and the J gene end by 2 bases; junction bases not matched to a gene: 3. Germline V CDR1 and CDR2: MGHRA, YSYEKL. There are 16 residues in the CDR3. In DNA, the CDR3 is TGCGCCAGCAGCCAATCCCAGGGGGCTGGGGCCAACGTCCTGACTTTC. This translates into CASSQSQGAGANVLTF.

This sequence joins TRBV9 and TRBJ2-2, with a weak D call TRBD2 (6 bases). Deletions cut 0 bases from V and 3 bases from J, with 12 bases between. The CDR3 is made up of 16 amino acids. Germline CDR1 SGDLS, CDR2 YYNGEE. The CDR3 DNA reads as TGTGCCAGCAGCGTAGTCGGGGGTTTTCACACCGGGGAGCTGTTTTTT. The encoded protein is CASSVVGGFHTGELFF.

About this clone itself: Other nucleotide sequences in the sample specify the same CDR3. The chain uses TRBV29-1 and TRBJ1-2; no clear D gene. V gave up 4 bases and J gave up 3 bases, with 9 bases separating them. The CDR3 has 12 amino acids. Germline-derived CDR1 and CDR2 are SQVTM and ANQGSEA. In DNA, the CDR3 is TGCAGCGTTGTTCGGCAGGACTATGGCTACACCTTC. Its protein product is CSVVRQDYGYTF.

The chain links TRBV7-2 to TRBJ2-1; 10 bases are shared with TRBD2. Germline V gene data show CDR1 as SGHTA and CDR2 as FQGNSA. CDR3 length equals 16 residues. The V gene end was trimmed by 3 bases and the J gene end by 5 bases; junction bases not matched to a gene: 7. Here the CDR3 reads CASSFFSGRIDNEQFF. In nucleotides, the CDR3 is TGTGCCAGCAGCTTTTTTAGCGGGAGGATCGACAATGAGCAGTTCTTC.

Only a few counts were recorded for this clone. This rearrangement joins TRBV10-3 to TRBJ1-2, with 7 bases lining up with TRBD1. Germline V gives CDR1 ENHRY, CDR2 SYGVKD. V lost 7 bases, J lost 4 bases, and 6 bases stayed unmatched. The CDR3 is 13 amino acids. The CDR3 DNA follows: TGTGCCATCACGACGGGACAGCCCTATGGCTACACCTTC. Encoded protein: CAITTGQPYGYTF.

The gene calls are TRBV7-2 and TRBJ1-5; no definite D call. The V gene's germline CDR1 is SGHTA and CDR2 FQGNSA. CDR3 length equals 15 residues. Trimming pared 5 bases from V and 0 bases from J, leaving 11 bases between. DNA of the CDR3: TGTGCCAGCAGCACACGGGGTTATAGCAATCAGCCCCAGCATTTT. As protein: CASSTRGYSNQPQHF. The full variable domain, completed using reference TRBV7-2 and TRBJ1-5, is GAGVSQSPSNKVTEKGKDVELRCDPISGHTALYWYRQSLGQGLEFLIYFQGNSAPDKSGLPSDRFSAERTGGSVSTLTIQRTQQEDSAVYLCASSTRGYSNQPQHFGDGTRLSIL.

This clone came up a few times. This chain joins TRBV5-1 and TRBJ2-5; 9 bases are shared with TRBD1. This CDR3 contains 17 residues. Germline CDR1 reads SGHRS; CDR2 reads YFSETQ. J lost 0 bases, V lost 5 bases, and 11 bases had no gene match. The CDR3 sequence is CASRTTAGQGNQETQYF. CDR3 coding DNA: TGCGCCAGCAGGACGACGGCGGGACAGGGTAACCAAGAGACCCAGTACTTC.

The chain uses TRBV10-2 and TRBJ2-7; D gene unclear. Per the germline V gene, CDR1 is WSHSY and CDR2 is SAAADI. This CDR3 contains 15 residues. V lost 0 bases and J 2 bases, leaving 11 bases between the germline ends. The CDR3 nucleotides are TGCGCCAGCAGTGAGTCTCGAGCTCAAACCTACGAGCAGTACTTC. Translation: CASSESRAQTYEQYF.

This chain uses TRBV14 with TRBJ2-5, with 14 bases that match TRBD2. Germline V gene data show CDR1 as SGHDN and CDR2 as FVKESK. The CDR3 length is 17 residues. The V gene end was trimmed by 1 base and the J gene end by 5 bases; junction bases not matched to a gene: 6. DNA for the CDR3: TGTGCCAGCAGCCAAGGGTCGACTAGCGGGGGGGTTGAGACCCAGTACTTC. Protein: CASSQGSTSGGVETQYF.

This clone was detected a few times. The chain uses TRBV7-9 and TRBJ2-1, with D possibly being TRBD1 (6 bases). The CDR3 totals 15 residues. Trimming pared 5 bases from V and 6 bases from J, leaving 17 bases between. CDR1 SEHNR and CDR2 FQNEAQ come from the germline V gene (reference sequence). CDR3 DNA: TGTGCCAGCAGCCTGGGGGCCAGCGGACTCAATGAGCAGTTCTTC. Translation gives CASSLGASGLNEQFF. The whole variable domain, remainder taken from reference TRBV7-9 and TRBJ2-1, is DTGVSQNPRHKITKRGQNVTFRCDPISEHNRLYWYRQTLGQGPEFLTYFQNEAQLEKSRLLSDRFSAERPKGSFSTLEIQRTEQGDSAMYLCASSLGASGLNEQFFGPGTRLTVL.

In its sample, this clone was seen once. The chain carries TRBV5-5 and TRBJ2-1; 7 bases match TRBD2. CDR1 and CDR2 (germline): SGHKS, YYEKEE (reference sequence). The CDR3 runs 15 residues. Losses at the gene ends were 7 bases for V and 2 bases for J; bases not matched to a gene: 9. This CDR3 reads CASGIAAGAYNEQFF. The CDR3 DNA follows: TGTGCCAGCGGAATCGCGGCGGGAGCCTACAATGAGCAGTTCTTC.

The chain couples TRBV19 to TRBJ2-1; D is possibly TRBD2 (5 bases). Trimming pared 3 bases from V and 2 bases from J, leaving 17 bases between. CDR3 size: 17 residues. CDR1 LNHDA and CDR2 SQIVND come from the germline V gene (reference sequence). As DNA, the CDR3 is TGTGCCAGTAGTATGCCCACGGGGAAGACGCCCTACAATGAGCAGTTCTTC. It encodes CASSMPTGKTPYNEQFF. Filled out from reference TRBV19 and TRBJ2-1, the complete variable domain reads DGGITQSPKYLFRKEGQNVTLSCEQNLNHDAMYWYRQDPGQGLRLIYYSQIVNDFQKGDIAEGYSVSREKKESFPLTVTSAQKNPTAFYLCASSMPTGKTPYNEQFFGPGTRLTVL.

This clone was picked up one time. The V gene is TRBV7-2, the J gene TRBJ2-7, with TRBD2 as a possible D gene (5 bases). The length of the CDR3 is 15 residues. Trimming removed 1 base from V and 6 bases from J, with 16 bases in between. The germline V gene has CDR1 SGHTA and CDR2 FQGNSA. CDR3 amino acids: CASSLGVSDVGEQYF. CDR3 in DNA: TGTGCCAGCAGCTTAGGAGTTAGCGACGTCGGCGAGCAGTACTTC.

This clone has more than one count but fewer than ten. V gene TRBV11-2 combines with J gene TRBJ1-1, with 7 bases aligning to TRBD1. The CDR3 runs 14 residues. With 6 bases clipped from V and 1 base from J, the junction kept 5 bases outside the gene matches. Germline V gene sequence: CDR1 SGHAT, CDR2 FQNNGV. Here the CDR3 DNA reads TGTGCCAGCAGTCAGGGACAGACGAACACTGAAGCTTTCTTT. Amino acids: CASSQGQTNTEAFF.

This clone was seen once. This chain links TRBV19 with TRBJ1-1; no reliable D call. The CDR3 has 15 residues. V lost 1 base and J lost 8, with 17 bases in between. Germline assignment: CDR1 LNHDA and CDR2 SQIVND (reference sequence). CDR3 residues: CASSIVAVLGKEAFF. CDR3 nucleotide sequence: TGTGCCAGTAGTATAGTAGCAGTACTGGGTAAGGAAGCTTTCTTT.